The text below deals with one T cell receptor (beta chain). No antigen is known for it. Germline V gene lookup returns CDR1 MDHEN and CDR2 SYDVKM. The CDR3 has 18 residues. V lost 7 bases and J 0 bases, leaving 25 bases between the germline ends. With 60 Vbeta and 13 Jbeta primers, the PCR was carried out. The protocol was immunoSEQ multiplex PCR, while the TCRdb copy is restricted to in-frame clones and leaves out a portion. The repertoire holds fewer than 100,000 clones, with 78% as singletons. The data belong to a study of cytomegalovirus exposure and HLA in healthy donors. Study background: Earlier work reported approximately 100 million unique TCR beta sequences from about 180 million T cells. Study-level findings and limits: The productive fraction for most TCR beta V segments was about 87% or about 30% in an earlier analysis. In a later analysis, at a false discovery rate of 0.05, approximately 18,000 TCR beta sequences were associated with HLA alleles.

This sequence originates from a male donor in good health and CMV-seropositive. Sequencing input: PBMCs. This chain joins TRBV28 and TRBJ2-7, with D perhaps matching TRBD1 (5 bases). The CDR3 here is CASNPFWIGQATSYEQYF. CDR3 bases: TGTGCCAGCAACCCTTTTTGGATAGGACAAGCCACCTCCTACGAGCAGTACTTC.